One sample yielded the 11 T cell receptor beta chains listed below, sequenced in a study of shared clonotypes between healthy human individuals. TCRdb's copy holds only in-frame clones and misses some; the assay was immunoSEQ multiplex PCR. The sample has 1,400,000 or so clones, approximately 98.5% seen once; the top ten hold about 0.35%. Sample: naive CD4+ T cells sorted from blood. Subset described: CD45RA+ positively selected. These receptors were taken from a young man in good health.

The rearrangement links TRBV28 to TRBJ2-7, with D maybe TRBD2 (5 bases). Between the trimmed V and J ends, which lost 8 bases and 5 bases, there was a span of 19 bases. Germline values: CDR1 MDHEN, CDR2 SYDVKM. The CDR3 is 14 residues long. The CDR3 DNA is TGTGCCAGCTGTAGCGCATCTCTTTACCACGAGCAGTACTTC. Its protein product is CASCSASLYHEQYF.

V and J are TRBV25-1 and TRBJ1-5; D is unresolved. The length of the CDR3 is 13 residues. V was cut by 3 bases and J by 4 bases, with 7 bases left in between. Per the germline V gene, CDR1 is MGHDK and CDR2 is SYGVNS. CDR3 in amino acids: CASSEGGNQPQHF. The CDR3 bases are TGTGCCAGCAGTGAGGGTGGGAATCAGCCCCAGCATTTT.

The CDR3 region is CASRARGQGLKTQYF. CDR3 sequence (DNA): TGTGCCAGCAGGGCACGGGGACAGGGTCTGAAGACCCAGTACTTC. This chain connects TRBV2 to TRBJ2-5; 9 bases agree with TRBD1. CDR1 is SNHLY and CDR2 is FYNNEI in the germline V gene. The CDR3 extends over 15 amino acids. V shed 6 bases and J 6 bases; nucleotides not matched to a gene: 11.

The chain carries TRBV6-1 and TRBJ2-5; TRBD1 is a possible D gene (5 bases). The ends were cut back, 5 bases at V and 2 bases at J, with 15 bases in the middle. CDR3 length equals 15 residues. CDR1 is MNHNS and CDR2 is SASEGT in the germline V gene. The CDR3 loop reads CASSKTGFQQETQYF. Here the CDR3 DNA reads TGTGCCAGCAGTAAAACAGGATTCCAACAAGAGACCCAGTACTTC.

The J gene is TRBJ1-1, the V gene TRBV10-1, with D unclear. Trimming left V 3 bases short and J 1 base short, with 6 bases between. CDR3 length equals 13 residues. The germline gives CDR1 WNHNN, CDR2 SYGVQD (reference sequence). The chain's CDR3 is CASSDNRNTEAFF. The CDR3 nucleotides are TGCGCCAGCAGTGATAACAGGAACACTGAAGCTTTCTTT.

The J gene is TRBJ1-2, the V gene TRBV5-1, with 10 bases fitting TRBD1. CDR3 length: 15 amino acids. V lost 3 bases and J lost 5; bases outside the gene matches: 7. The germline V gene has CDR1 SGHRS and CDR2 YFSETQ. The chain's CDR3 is CASSYSGTGEYGYTF. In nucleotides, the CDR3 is TGCGCCAGCAGCTATTCCGGGACAGGGGAATATGGCTACACCTTC.

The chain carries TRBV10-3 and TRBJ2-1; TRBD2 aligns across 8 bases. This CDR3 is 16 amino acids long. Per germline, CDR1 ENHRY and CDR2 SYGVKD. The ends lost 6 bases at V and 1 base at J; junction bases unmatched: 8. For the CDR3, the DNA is TGTGCCATCAGGGAGATAGCGGGAAGGTCCTACAATGAGCAGTTCTTC. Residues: CAIREIAGRSYNEQFF.

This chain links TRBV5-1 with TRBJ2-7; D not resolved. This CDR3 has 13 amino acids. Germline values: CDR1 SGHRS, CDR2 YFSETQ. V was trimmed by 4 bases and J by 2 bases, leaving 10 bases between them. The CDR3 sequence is CASSPALAYEQYF. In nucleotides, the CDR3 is TGCGCCAGCAGCCCAGCCCTAGCCTACGAGCAGTACTTC.

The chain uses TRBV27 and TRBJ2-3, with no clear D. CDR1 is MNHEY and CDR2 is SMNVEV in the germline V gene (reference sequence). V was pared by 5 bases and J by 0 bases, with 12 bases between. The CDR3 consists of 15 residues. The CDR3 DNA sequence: TGTGCCAGCAGTATTCTACCAACTAGCACAGATACGCAGTATTTT. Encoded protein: CASSILPTSTDTQYF.

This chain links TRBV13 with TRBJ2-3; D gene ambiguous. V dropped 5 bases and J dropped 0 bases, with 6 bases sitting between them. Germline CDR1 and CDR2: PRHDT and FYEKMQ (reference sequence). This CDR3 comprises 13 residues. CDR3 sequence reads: CASSPASTDTQYF. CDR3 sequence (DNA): TGTGCCAGCAGCCCCGCTAGCACAGATACGCAGTATTTT.

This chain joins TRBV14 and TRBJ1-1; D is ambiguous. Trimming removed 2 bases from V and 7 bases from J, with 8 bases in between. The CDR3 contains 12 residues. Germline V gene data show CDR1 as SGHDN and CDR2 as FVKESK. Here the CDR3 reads CASSQPGLEAFF. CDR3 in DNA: TGTGCCAGCAGCCAACCCGGGCTTGAAGCTTTCTTT.